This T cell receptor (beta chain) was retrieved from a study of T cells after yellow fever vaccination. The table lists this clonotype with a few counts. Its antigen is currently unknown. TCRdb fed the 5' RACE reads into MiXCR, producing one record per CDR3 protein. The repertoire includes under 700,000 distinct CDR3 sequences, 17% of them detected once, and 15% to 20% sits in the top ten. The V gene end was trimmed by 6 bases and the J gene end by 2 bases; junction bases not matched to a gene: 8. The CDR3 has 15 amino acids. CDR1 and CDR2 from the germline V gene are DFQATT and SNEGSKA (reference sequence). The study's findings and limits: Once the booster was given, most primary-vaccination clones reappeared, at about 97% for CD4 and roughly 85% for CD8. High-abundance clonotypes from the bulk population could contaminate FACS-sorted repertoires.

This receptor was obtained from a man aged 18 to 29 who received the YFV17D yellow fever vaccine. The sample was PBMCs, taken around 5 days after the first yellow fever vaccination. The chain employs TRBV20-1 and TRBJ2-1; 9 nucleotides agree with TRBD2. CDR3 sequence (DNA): TGCAGTGCCCCGCCCGGCGGGGGGGCCTACAATGAGCAGTTCTTC. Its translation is CSAPPGGGAYNEQFF.